A selection of T cell receptor beta chains follows, all from one sample in a study of blood T cell repertoires in COVID-19. Produced via immunoSEQ multiplex PCR; TCRdb's table is partial and in-frame only. The sample shows roughly 280,000 clones, roughly 86% of them seen only once. Input material: peripheral blood. All receptors derive from a woman aged 60 to 75 with COVID-19, enrolled during active disease. Each CDR3 is given with its conserved first and last residue. The D gene is left open where the match is weak. Size values are once, few and many counts, or a class for expanded clones, and some rows have none.

j_call: TRBJ2-5
v_call: TRBV28
clone_size: -
d_call: TRBD1
cdr3_nt: TGTGCCAGCAGTTTACCACCGGACAGGGTAAAAGAGACCCAGTACTTC
cdr3_aa: CASSLPPDRVKETQYF

j_call: TRBJ2-7
v_call: TRBV6-5
clone_size: -
d_call: -
cdr3_nt: TGTGCCAGCAGTTACTCGCCGACAGCAGCAGCCGAGCAGTACTTC
cdr3_aa: CASSYSPTAAAEQYF

j_call: TRBJ1-6
v_call: TRBV27
clone_size: once
d_call: -
cdr3_nt: TGTGCCAGCAGTTATGCAGGGAGGTATAATTCACCCCTCCACTTT
cdr3_aa: CASSYAGRYNSPLHF

j_call: TRBJ2-5
v_call: TRBV28
clone_size: once
d_call: -
cdr3_nt: TGTGCCAGTTTCTCCACAGGACGCTTACAAGAGACCCAGTACTTC
cdr3_aa: CASFSTGRLQETQYF

j_call: TRBJ2-7
v_call: TRBV19
clone_size: -
d_call: TRBD2
cdr3_nt: TGTGCCAGTAGTGCGAGCGGGAGGGTTTACGAGCAGTACTTC
cdr3_aa: CASSASGRVYEQYF

j_call: TRBJ1-1
v_call: TRBV19
clone_size: -
d_call: -
cdr3_nt: TGTGCCAGTAACCAGGCAGGGTTTAACACTGAAGCTTTCTTT
cdr3_aa: CASNQAGFNTEAFF

j_call: TRBJ1-1
v_call: TRBV28
clone_size: -
d_call: TRBD1
cdr3_nt: TGTGCCAGCAGTTGGACAGGGAGTACTGAAGCTTTCTTT
cdr3_aa: CASSWTGSTEAFF

j_call: TRBJ1-1
v_call: TRBV6-5
clone_size: -
d_call: -
cdr3_nt: TGTGCCAGCAGTTACTCCTTTGCGGGCACTGAAGCTTTCTTT
cdr3_aa: CASSYSFAGTEAFF

j_call: TRBJ2-1
v_call: TRBV18
clone_size: -
d_call: TRBD2
cdr3_nt: TGTGCCAGCTCATCCACTAGCGGGGGATCCTACAATGAGCAGTTCTTC
cdr3_aa: CASSSTSGGSYNEQFF

j_call: TRBJ1-6
v_call: TRBV21-1
clone_size: -
d_call: -
cdr3_nt: TGTGCCAGCACCCCGCACAGGTTGACGAGCTCCTATAATTCACCCCTCCACTTT
cdr3_aa: CASTPHRLTSSYNSPLHF

j_call: TRBJ1-6
v_call: TRBV18
clone_size: -
d_call: -
cdr3_nt: TGTGCCAGCTCACCAACAGCTAATAATTCACCCCTCCACTTT
cdr3_aa: CASSPTANNSPLHF

j_call: TRBJ2-7
v_call: TRBV25-1
clone_size: -
d_call: TRBD2
cdr3_nt: TGTGCCAGCCCACGACTAGCGGCCTCCTACGAGCAGTACTTC
cdr3_aa: CASPRLAASYEQYF

j_call: TRBJ1-2
v_call: TRBV6-1
clone_size: -
d_call: TRBD1
cdr3_nt: TGTGCCAGCAGTGATTATTGGGACAGCTCCTATGGCTACACCTTC
cdr3_aa: CASSDYWDSSYGYTF

j_call: TRBJ2-1
v_call: TRBV10-1
clone_size: -
d_call: TRBD2
cdr3_nt: TGCGCCAGCAGTGTTTCAAGCGGGGCCTCCTACAATGAGCAGTTCTTC
cdr3_aa: CASSVSSGASYNEQFF

j_call: TRBJ2-1
v_call: TRBV5-1
clone_size: -
d_call: -
cdr3_nt: TGCGCCAGCAGCGAGGGGGGGCGTGAGCAGTTCTTC
cdr3_aa: CASSEGGREQFF

j_call: TRBJ2-2
v_call: TRBV15
clone_size: few
d_call: -
cdr3_nt: TGTGCCACCAGTAGGGAGATCACCGGGGAGCTGTTTTTT
cdr3_aa: CATSREITGELFF

j_call: TRBJ2-2
v_call: TRBV19
clone_size: -
d_call: TRBD2
cdr3_nt: TGTGCCAGTAGTATAGGGGGAGGGACCGGGGAGCTGTTTTTT
cdr3_aa: CASSIGGGTGELFF

j_call: TRBJ1-4
v_call: TRBV6-5
clone_size: -
d_call: TRBD1
cdr3_nt: TGTGCCAGCAGTTACACAGGGGCCCCGGGAAAACTGTTTTTT
cdr3_aa: CASSYTGAPGKLFF

j_call: TRBJ2-3
v_call: TRBV19
clone_size: -
d_call: TRBD2
cdr3_nt: TGTGCCAGTAGTACCGGACTAGCGGGAGGCCCAGATACGCAGTATTTT
cdr3_aa: CASSTGLAGGPDTQYF

j_call: TRBJ1-1
v_call: TRBV5-1
clone_size: -
d_call: TRBD1
cdr3_nt: TGCGCCAGCAGCCCTCTGGGACAGGGGAGCACTGAAGCTTTCTTT
cdr3_aa: CASSPLGQGSTEAFF

j_call: TRBJ2-3
v_call: TRBV12-3/TRBV12-4
clone_size: -
d_call: -
cdr3_nt: TGTGCCAGCGGCCCACATCGGGTGTCTGCGCAGTATTTT
cdr3_aa: CASGPHRVSAQYF

j_call: TRBJ2-2
v_call: TRBV4-2
clone_size: -
d_call: -
cdr3_nt: TGTGCCAGCAGCCAAGACCCCAGGGCCCCCGGGGAGCTGTTTTTT
cdr3_aa: CASSQDPRAPGELFF

j_call: TRBJ1-5
v_call: TRBV28
clone_size: -
d_call: TRBD1
cdr3_nt: TGTGCCAGCAAGACAGGGGGCTGGGGCAATCAGCCCCAGCATTTT
cdr3_aa: CASKTGGWGNQPQHF

j_call: TRBJ2-1
v_call: TRBV3-1/TRBV3-2
clone_size: once
d_call: TRBD2
cdr3_nt: TGTGCCTGCGGGCGCCTAGCGGGCTCCCATATTTACAATGAGCAGTTCTTC
cdr3_aa: CACGRLAGSHIYNEQFF

j_call: TRBJ2-7
v_call: TRBV27
clone_size: -
d_call: TRBD2
cdr3_nt: TGTGCCAGCAGCCCTTATACAGCGGGAGGGCCTATCGAGCAGTACTTC
cdr3_aa: CASSPYTAGGPIEQYF

j_call: TRBJ2-1
v_call: TRBV7-2
clone_size: -
d_call: TRBD2
cdr3_nt: TGTGCCAGCAGCCCCGGACTAGGAAGCGGCTCCTACAATGAGCAGTTCTTC
cdr3_aa: CASSPGLGSGSYNEQFF

j_call: TRBJ2-5
v_call: TRBV6-5
clone_size: -
d_call: -
cdr3_nt: TGTGCCAGCAGCTCCCCGGGTCGCCCGGAGACCCAGTACTTC
cdr3_aa: CASSSPGRPETQYF

j_call: TRBJ1-6
v_call: TRBV19
clone_size: -
d_call: -
cdr3_nt: TGTGCCAGTAGTATCGATGGAGCAAGCTCCTATAATTCACCCCTCCACTTT
cdr3_aa: CASSIDGASSYNSPLHF

j_call: TRBJ1-4
v_call: TRBV2
clone_size: few
d_call: TRBD1
cdr3_nt: TGTGCCAGCAGTAAGCAGGGGGCCGCAACTAATGAAAAACTGTTTTTT
cdr3_aa: CASSKQGAATNEKLFF

j_call: TRBJ1-6
v_call: TRBV28
clone_size: -
d_call: -
cdr3_nt: TGTGCCAGCAGTAAGGGGCAGGGCAATTCACCCCTCCACTTT
cdr3_aa: CASSKGQGNSPLHF

j_call: TRBJ2-2
v_call: TRBV3-1/TRBV3-2
clone_size: -
d_call: -
cdr3_nt: TGTGCCAGCAGCCCGACAGGGAACACCGGGGAGCTGTTTTTT
cdr3_aa: CASSPTGNTGELFF

j_call: TRBJ1-2
v_call: TRBV10-1
clone_size: -
d_call: -
cdr3_nt: TGCGCCAGCAGACCGACAAGCTATGGCTACACCTTC
cdr3_aa: CASRPTSYGYTF

j_call: TRBJ2-1
v_call: TRBV6-6
clone_size: once
d_call: -
cdr3_nt: TGTGCCAGCAGTTACTCGGAGACAGCGCCTGGGCCTGAGCAGTTCTTC
cdr3_aa: CASSYSETAPGPEQFF